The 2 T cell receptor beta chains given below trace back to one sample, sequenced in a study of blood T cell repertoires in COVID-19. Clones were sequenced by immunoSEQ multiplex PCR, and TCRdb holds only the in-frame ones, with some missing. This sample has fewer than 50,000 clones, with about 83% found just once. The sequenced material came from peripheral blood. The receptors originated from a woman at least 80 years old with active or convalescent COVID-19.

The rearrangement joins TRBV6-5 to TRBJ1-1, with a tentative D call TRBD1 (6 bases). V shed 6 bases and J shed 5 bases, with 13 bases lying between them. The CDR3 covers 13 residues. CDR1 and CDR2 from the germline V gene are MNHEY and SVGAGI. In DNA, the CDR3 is TGTGCCAGCAGGAGGGGGTTTTGGACTGAAGCTTTCTTT. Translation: CASRRGFWTEAFF.

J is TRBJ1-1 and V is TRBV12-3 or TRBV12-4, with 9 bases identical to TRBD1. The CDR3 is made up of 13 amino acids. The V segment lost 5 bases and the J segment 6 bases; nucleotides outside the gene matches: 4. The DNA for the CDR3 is TGTGCCAGCAGTAGAACAGGGGGCTCTGAAGCTTTCTTT. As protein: CASSRTGGSEAFF.